The rows below give T cell receptor beta chains drawn from one sample of a study of blood T cells in healthy people across ages. TCRdb re-analysed the 5' RACE reads in MiXCR, keeping a single row per CDR3 protein. The sample lists about 2 million distinct CDR3 sequences; approximately 50% were seen once. Sequenced input: blood. Every receptor here comes from a woman aged 40 to 50 in good health. Both conserved end residues are part of each CDR3.

v_call	j_call	cdr3_aa
TRBV6-6	TRBJ1-5	CASSYATDSNQPQHF
TRBV7-9	TRBJ1-6	CASSSENSPLHF
TRBV28	TRBJ2-3	CASSYEDREIFTSTDTQYF
TRBV28	TRBJ1-5	CASSSQGEYSNQPQHF
TRBV12-3/TRBV12-4	TRBJ1-4	CASRLGLSNEKLFF
TRBV7-8	TRBJ1-6	CASSPDRVLNSPLHF
TRBV7-3	TRBJ2-5	CASSPKGPWQRGGRETQYF
TRBV7-9	TRBJ1-2	CASSTDRVINYGYTF
TRBV5-1	TRBJ2-1	CASSWATGADEQFF
TRBV6-2/TRBV6-3	TRBJ2-5	CASSGTVAETQYF
TRBV29-1	TRBJ2-7	CSATTQGYEQYF
TRBV28	TRBJ2-7	CASSTPGQPYEQYF
TRBV28	TRBJ1-5	CASSLAGAYNQPQHF
TRBV6-1	TRBJ2-2	CASRGGLAGGPESNTGELFF
TRBV20-1	TRBJ1-2	CSAREFTNYGYTF
TRBV12-3/TRBV12-4	TRBJ2-5	CASSAPGEGMEETQYF